The clone carrying this T cell receptor beta chain was seen only once. The data were taken from a study of T cell changes during pregnancy in multiple sclerosis. The repertoire was sequenced with immunoSEQ multiplex PCR; TCRdb's copy has only in-frame clones and lacks some. This table holds around 27,000 clones, 90% to 95% found once. CDR1 and CDR2 (germline): GTSNPN, SVGIG (reference sequence). The V gene lost 1 base and the J gene lost 6 bases, with 13 bases spanning the gap. The CDR3 runs to 14 residues. The specimen was CD4+ T cells from peripheral blood mononuclear cells, collected after pregnancy. This rearrangement joins TRBV30 to TRBJ1-5; no clear D gene. The clonotype was recovered from a female donor with multiple sclerosis, enrolled in a pregnancy study. The chain's CDR3 is CAWSDTVAGQPQHF. Written as DNA, the CDR3 is TGTGCCTGGAGTGATACAGTTGCGGGTCAGCCCCAGCATTTT.